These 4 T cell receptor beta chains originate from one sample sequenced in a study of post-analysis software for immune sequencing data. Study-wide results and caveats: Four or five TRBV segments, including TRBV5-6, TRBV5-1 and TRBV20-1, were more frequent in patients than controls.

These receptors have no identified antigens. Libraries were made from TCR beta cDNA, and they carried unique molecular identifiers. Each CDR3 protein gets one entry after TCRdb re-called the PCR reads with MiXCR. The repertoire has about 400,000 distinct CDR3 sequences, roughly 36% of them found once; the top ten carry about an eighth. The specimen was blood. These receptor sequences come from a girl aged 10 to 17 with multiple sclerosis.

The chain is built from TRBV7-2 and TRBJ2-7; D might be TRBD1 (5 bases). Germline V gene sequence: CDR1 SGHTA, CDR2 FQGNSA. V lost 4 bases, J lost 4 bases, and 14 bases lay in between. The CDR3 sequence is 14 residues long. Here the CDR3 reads CASSSSWTNYEQYF. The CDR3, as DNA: TGTGCCAGCAGCTCCTCTTGGACAAATTACGAGCAGTACTTC.

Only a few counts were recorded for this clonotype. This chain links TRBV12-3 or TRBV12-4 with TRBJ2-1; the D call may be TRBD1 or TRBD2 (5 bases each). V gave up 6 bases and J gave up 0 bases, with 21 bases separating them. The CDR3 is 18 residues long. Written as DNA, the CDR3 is TGTGCCAGCAGCCGAAGGGCCCGGGGCCGAAGCTCCTACAATGAGCAGTTCTTC. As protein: CASSRRARGRSSYNEQFF.

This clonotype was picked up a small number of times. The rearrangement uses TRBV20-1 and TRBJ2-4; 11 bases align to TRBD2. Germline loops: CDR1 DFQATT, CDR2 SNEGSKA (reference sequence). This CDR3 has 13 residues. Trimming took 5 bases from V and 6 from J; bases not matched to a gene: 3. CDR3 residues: CSAGGTSGNIQYF. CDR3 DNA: TGCAGTGCTGGGGGGACTAGCGGAAACATTCAGTACTTC.

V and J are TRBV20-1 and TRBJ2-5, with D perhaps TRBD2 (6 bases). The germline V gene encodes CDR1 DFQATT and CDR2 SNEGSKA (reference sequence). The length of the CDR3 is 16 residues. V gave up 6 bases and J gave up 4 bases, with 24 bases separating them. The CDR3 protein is CSAFGKAGTILETQYF. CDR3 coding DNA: TGCAGTGCGTTTGGAAAAGCGGGCACCATTCTAGAGACCCAGTACTTC.